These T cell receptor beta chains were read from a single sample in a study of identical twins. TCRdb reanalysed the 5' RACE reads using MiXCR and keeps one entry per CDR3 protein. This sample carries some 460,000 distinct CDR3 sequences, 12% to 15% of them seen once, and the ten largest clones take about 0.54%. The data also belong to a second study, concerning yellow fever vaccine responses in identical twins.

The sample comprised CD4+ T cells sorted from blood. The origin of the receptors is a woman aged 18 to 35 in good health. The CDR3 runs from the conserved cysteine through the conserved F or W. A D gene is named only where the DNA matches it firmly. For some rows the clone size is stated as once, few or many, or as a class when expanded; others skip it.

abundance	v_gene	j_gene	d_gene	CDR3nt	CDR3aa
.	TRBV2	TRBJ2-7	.	TGTGCCAGCAGTGTTCTTTGGTCGCACGAGCAGTACTTC	CASSVLWSHEQYF
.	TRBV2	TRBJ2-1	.	TGTGCCAGCAGTTCCCAGGGGTTCTCCTACAATGAGCAGTTCTTC	CASSSQGFSYNEQFF
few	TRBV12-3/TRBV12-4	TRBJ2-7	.	TGTGCCAGCAGTACAGGGTCCGAGCAGTACTTC	CASSTGSEQYF
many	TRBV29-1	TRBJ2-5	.	TGCAGCGACAGGGTGCAGGAGACCCAGTACTTC	CSDRVQETQYF
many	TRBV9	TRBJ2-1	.	TGTGCCAGCAGCGTAGGGCTAGACGGCTCCTACAATGAGCAGTTCTTC	CASSVGLDGSYNEQFF
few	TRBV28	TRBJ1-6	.	TGTGCCAGCAGTCTATTCGACAGGAATAATTCACCCCTCCACTTT	CASSLFDRNNSPLHF
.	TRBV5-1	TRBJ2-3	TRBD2	TGCGCCAGCAGCACCGGACTAGCCTCAGTTAGCACAGATACGCAGTATTTT	CASSTGLASVSTDTQYF
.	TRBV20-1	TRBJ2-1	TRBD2	TGCAGTGCAACCCCTAGCGGGAGGCCCTACAATGAGCAGTTCTTC	CSATPSGRPYNEQFF
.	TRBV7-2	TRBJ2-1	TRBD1	TGTGCCAGCAGCTCGACAGGGGGCCTGGTCGGTGAGCAGTTCTTC	CASSSTGGLVGEQFF
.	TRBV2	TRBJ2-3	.	TGTGCCAGCAAACTAGGGATTAGCACAGATACGCAGTATTTT	CASKLGISTDTQYF
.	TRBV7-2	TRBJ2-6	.	TGTGCCAGCAGGGCGCTAAGCTCTGGGGCCAACGTCCTGACTTTC	CASRALSSGANVLTF
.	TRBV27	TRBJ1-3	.	TGTGCCAGCAGTGCGCCAGGGCCTGGAAACACCATATATTTT	CASSAPGPGNTIYF
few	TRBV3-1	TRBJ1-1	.	TGTGCCAGCAGCCCACCCGGACAGTTGAACACTGAAGCTTTCTTT	CASSPPGQLNTEAFF
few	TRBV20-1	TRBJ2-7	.	TGCAGTGCTAGAGATAGAAGGACCCCCTACGAGCAGTACTTC	CSARDRRTPYEQYF
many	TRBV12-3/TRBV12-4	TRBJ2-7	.	TGTGCCAGCAGCAAAGGGGGGGGTTCCTACGAGCAGTACTTC	CASSKGGGSYEQYF
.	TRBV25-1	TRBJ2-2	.	TGTGCCAGCACTCGACCGTTCTCCGGGGAGCTGTTTTTT	CASTRPFSGELFF
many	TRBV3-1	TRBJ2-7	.	TGTGCCAGCAGCCACACCTACGAGCAGTACTTC	CASSHTYEQYF
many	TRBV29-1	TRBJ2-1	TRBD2	TGCAGCGTTGATAGGTGGAGCGGGAGAGTTAGTGAGCAGTTCTTC	CSVDRWSGRVSEQFF
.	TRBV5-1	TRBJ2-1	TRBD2	TGCGCCAGCAGCTTATCTCCTAGCGGGAGATCGGGCAATGAGCAGTTCTTC	CASSLSPSGRSGNEQFF
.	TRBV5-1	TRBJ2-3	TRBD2	TGCGCCAGCAGCTTCGGACTAGCGGGGACACGCACAGATACGCAGTATTTT	CASSFGLAGTRTDTQYF
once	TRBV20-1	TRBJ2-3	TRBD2	TGCAGTGCCCTCGGGCTACCCGGGGCGGGGGGCACAGATACGCAGTATTTT	CSALGLPGAGGTDTQYF
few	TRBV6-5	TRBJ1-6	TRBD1	TGTGCCAGCAGTTACTCGGAGGACAGGTCTTCACCCCTCCACTTT	CASSYSEDRSSPLHF
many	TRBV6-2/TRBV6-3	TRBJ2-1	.	TGTGCCAGCAGTAGGGTGAATGAGCAGTTCTTC	CASSRVNEQFF
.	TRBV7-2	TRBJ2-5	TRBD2	TGTGCCAGCAGCTTAAGAAGGCTAGCGGTAGAGACCCAGTACTTC	CASSLRRLAVETQYF
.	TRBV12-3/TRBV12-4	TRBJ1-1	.	TGTGCCAGCAGTTTCCTCCGAAGTGAAGCTTTCTTT	CASSFLRSEAFF
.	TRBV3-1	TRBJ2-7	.	TGTGCCAGCAGCCAAGATATGGGGACGGTTCCTTACGAGCAGTACTTC	CASSQDMGTVPYEQYF
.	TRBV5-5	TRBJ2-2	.	TGTGCCAGCACCTCTCGGGGCAGGGCGGACGGGGAGCTGTTTTTT	CASTSRGRADGELFF
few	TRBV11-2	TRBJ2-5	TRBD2	TGTGCCAGCAGCTTGGGTACCGGGACTAGTGAAGAGACCCAGTACTTC	CASSLGTGTSEETQYF
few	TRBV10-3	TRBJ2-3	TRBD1	TGTGCCATCAGACCGGGACAGGGTCATTCGGATACGCAGTATTTT	CAIRPGQGHSDTQYF